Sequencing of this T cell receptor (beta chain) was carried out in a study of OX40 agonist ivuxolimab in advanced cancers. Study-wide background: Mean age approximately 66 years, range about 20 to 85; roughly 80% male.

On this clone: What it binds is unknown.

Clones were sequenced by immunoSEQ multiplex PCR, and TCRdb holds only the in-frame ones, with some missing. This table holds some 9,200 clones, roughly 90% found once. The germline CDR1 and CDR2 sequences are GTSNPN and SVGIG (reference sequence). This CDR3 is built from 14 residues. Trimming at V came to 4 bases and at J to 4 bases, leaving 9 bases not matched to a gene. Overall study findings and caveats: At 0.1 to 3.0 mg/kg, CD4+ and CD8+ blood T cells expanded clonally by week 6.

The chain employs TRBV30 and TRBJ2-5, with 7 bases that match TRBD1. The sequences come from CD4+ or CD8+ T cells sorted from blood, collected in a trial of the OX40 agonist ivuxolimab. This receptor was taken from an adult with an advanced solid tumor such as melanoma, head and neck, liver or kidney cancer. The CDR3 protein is CAWTSTGRGETQYF. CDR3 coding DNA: TGTGCCTGGACATCGACAGGGAGAGGAGAGACCCAGTACTTC.